This TCR beta chain emerged from a study of blood T cell repertoires in COVID-19. Some clones are missing from TCRdb's copy, which holds only in-frame ones; the method was immunoSEQ multiplex PCR. The sample lists about 56,000 clones; approximately 86% were seen once. The length of the CDR3 is 12 residues. In germline, CDR1 is KGHSH, CDR2 LQKENI. The V gene lost 10 bases and the J gene lost 1 base, with 10 bases spanning the gap. This sequence originates from a man in his fifties with active COVID-19. The V gene is TRBV18, the J gene TRBJ1-2; D not resolved. The sequencing input was peripheral blood. CDR3 loop: CATSANNYGYTF. CDR3 DNA sequence: TGTGCCACCTCGGCCAATAACTATGGCTACACCTTC.